This is a list of T cell receptor beta chains from one sample in a study of cytomegalovirus exposure and HLA in healthy donors. Generated by immunoSEQ multiplex PCR, the TCRdb table keeps only in-frame clones and is missing some. The table lists 60,000 to 75,000 clones. The sequencing input was PBMCs. The receptors shown here come from a woman aged 25 to 45 in good health and CMV-seronegative. CDR3s include the opening cysteine and the closing phenylalanine or tryptophan. Fields, in order: J gene, D gene, V gene, CDR3 protein, CDR3 DNA. D genes are given only for firm matches.

TRBJ2-5 | . | TRBV18 | CASSPLGTLQETQYF | TGTGCCAGCTCGCCCCTCGGGACTCTACAAGAGACCCAGTACTTC
TRBJ2-1 | TRBD2 | TRBV4-2 | CASSLAPNLAGGTNEQFF | TGTGCCAGCAGCCTCGCGCCTAATCTAGCGGGAGGGACGAATGAGCAGTTCTTC
TRBJ2-2 | . | TRBV11-3 | CASSFQANTGELFF | TGTGCCAGCAGCTTCCAGGCTAACACCGGGGAGCTGTTTTTT
TRBJ1-1 | TRBD1 | TRBV4-3 | CASSQSGTGDTEAFF | TGCGCCAGCAGCCAATCCGGGACAGGGGACACTGAAGCTTTCTTT
TRBJ1-5 | . | TRBV18 | CASSLLTRGITSQPQHF | TGTGCCAGCTCACTCCTTACCCGGGGGATTACTAGTCAGCCCCAGCATTTT
TRBJ1-1 | . | TRBV9 | CASSAQGSLGTEAFF | TGTGCCAGCAGCGCTCAGGGTTCTCTGGGCACTGAAGCTTTCTTT
TRBJ2-7 | TRBD2 | TRBV7-3 | CASSPAGGTYEQYF | TGTGCCAGCAGCCCAGCGGGGGGGACCTACGAGCAGTACTTC
TRBJ2-7 | . | TRBV2 | CASSAQAGPYEQYF | TGTGCCAGCAGTGCACAGGCGGGGCCCTACGAGCAGTACTTC
TRBJ1-2 | . | TRBV6-5 | CASSYSPQGVGYTF | TGTGCCAGCAGTTACTCGCCACAGGGCGTTGGCTACACCTTC
TRBJ2-7 | TRBD1 | TRBV30 | CAWSGQGALYEQYF | TGTGCCTGGAGTGGACAGGGGGCTCTATACGAGCAGTACTTC
TRBJ1-5 | . | TRBV9 | CASSVGAGGNQPQHF | TGTGCCAGCAGCGTAGGCGCGGGCGGGAATCAGCCCCAGCATTTT
TRBJ1-2 | . | TRBV30 | CAWSVTRAYGYTF | TGTGCCTGGAGTGTAACCAGGGCGTATGGCTACACCTTC
TRBJ2-2 | . | TRBV9 | CASSVWGGAGELFF | TGTGCCAGCAGCGTATGGGGGGGCGCCGGGGAGCTGTTTTTT
TRBJ2-7 | TRBD1 | TRBV6-5 | CASSSGTGGSYEQYF | TGTGCCAGCAGCTCTGGGACAGGGGGCTCCTACGAGCAGTACTTC
TRBJ2-2 | TRBD2 | TRBV7-9 | CATASGSNTGELFF | TGTGCCACCGCTAGCGGGAGTAACACCGGGGAGCTGTTTTTT
TRBJ1-3 | TRBD1 | TRBV30 | CAWSRDRGNTIYF | TGTGCCTGGAGCCGGGACAGAGGAAACACCATATATTTT
TRBJ1-3 | . | TRBV4-1 | CASSPGGNGNTIYF | TGCGCCAGCAGCCCCGGGGGAAATGGAAACACCATATATTTT
TRBJ2-2 | TRBD2 | TRBV7-9 | CASSRGTSGSHGELFF | TGTGCCAGCAGCCGAGGGACTAGCGGGAGCCACGGGGAGCTGTTTTTT
TRBJ2-2 | TRBD1 | TRBV7-2 | CASTVAGGHGELFF | TGTGCCAGCACCGTCGCAGGGGGCCACGGGGAGCTGTTTTTT
TRBJ2-3 | . | TRBV6-6 | CASTQTDTQYF | TGTGCCAGCACGCAGACAGATACGCAGTATTTT
TRBJ1-2 | . | TRBV28 | CASSPGQMTRYTF | TGTGCCAGCAGTCCCGGACAGATGACTCGGTACACCTTC
TRBJ1-5 | . | TRBV28 | CASSFYRENQPQHF | TGTGCCAGCAGTTTTTACAGGGAGAATCAGCCCCAGCATTTT
TRBJ2-7 | TRBD1 | TRBV7-9 | CASSIPGQTYEQYF | TGTGCCAGCAGCATTCCGGGACAGACCTACGAGCAGTACTTC
TRBJ2-1 | TRBD1 | TRBV7-2 | CASSLARDSKVNEQFF | TGTGCCAGCAGCTTAGCCCGGGACAGTAAGGTCAATGAGCAGTTCTTC
TRBJ1-1 | . | TRBV4-2 | CASSQDKGDLGNTEAFF | TGTGCCAGCAGCCAAGATAAGGGGGACCTAGGGAACACTGAAGCTTTCTTT
TRBJ2-2 | TRBD1 | TRBV25-1 | CASRDRATNTGELFF | TGTGCCAGCAGAGACAGGGCCACGAACACCGGGGAGCTGTTTTTT
TRBJ2-5 | . | TRBV7-2 | CAIQGGETQYF | TGTGCCATTCAGGGTGGGGAGACCCAGTACTTC
TRBJ1-1 | . | TRBV10-2 | CASRGGDWTEAFF | TGCGCCAGCAGGGGAGGGGATTGGACTGAAGCTTTCTTT
TRBJ1-2 | . | TRBV30 | CAWSVQGVYGYTF | TGTGCCTGGAGTGTACAAGGGGTTTATGGCTACACCTTC
TRBJ1-5 | . | TRBV6-5 | CASRLDSNQPQHF | TGTGCCAGCAGACTCGATAGCAATCAGCCCCAGCATTTT
TRBJ2-7 | TRBD2 | TRBV30 | CAWKSGNYEQYF | TGTGCCTGGAAAAGCGGGAACTACGAGCAGTACTTC
TRBJ1-5 | TRBD1 | TRBV30 | CAWSTGQGNQPQHF | TGTGCCTGGAGTACGGGACAGGGGAATCAGCCCCAGCATTTT
TRBJ1-2 | . | TRBV28 | CASSATDFIGYGYTF | TGTGCCAGCTCCGCGACGGACTTTATCGGCTATGGCTACACCTTC
TRBJ2-5 | TRBD2 | TRBV6-5 | CASSYQSGGQETQYF | TGTGCCAGCAGTTACCAGTCGGGAGGGCAAGAGACCCAGTACTTC
TRBJ2-2 | . | TRBV30 | CAWSVQVGRELFF | TGTGCCTGGAGTGTACAGGTGGGCCGGGAGCTGTTTTTT
TRBJ1-1 | . | TRBV14 | CASSNRATEAFF | TGTGCCAGCAGTAACAGGGCCACTGAAGCTTTCTTT
TRBJ2-7 | . | TRBV7-9 | CASSTTDNPYEQYF | TGTGCCAGCAGTACCACAGACAATCCCTACGAGCAGTACTTC
TRBJ2-1 | TRBD1 | TRBV6-6 | CASSYRQGVNEQFF | TGTGCCAGCAGTTATAGACAGGGGGTAAATGAGCAGTTCTTC
TRBJ1-5 | TRBD1 | TRBV6-6 | CADRADSNQPQHF | TGTGCCGACAGGGCAGATAGCAATCAGCCCCAGCATTTT
TRBJ1-5 | TRBD1 | TRBV28 | CASTLGTGHQPQHF | TGTGCCAGCACCCTAGGGACAGGGCATCAGCCCCAGCATTTT
TRBJ2-7 | TRBD1 | TRBV5-1 | CASSSSTGYEQYF | TGCGCCAGCAGCTCTTCGACAGGGTACGAGCAGTACTTC
TRBJ2-3 | . | TRBV19 | CASSIRGDTQYF | TGTGCCAGTAGTATACGGGGAGATACGCAGTATTTT
TRBJ2-3 | TRBD1 | TRBV7-9 | CASSSPTGTTDTQYF | TGTGCCAGCAGCTCGCCGACAGGGACCACAGATACGCAGTATTTT
TRBJ1-1 | TRBD1 | TRBV10-3 | CAIRGQRNTEAFF | TGTGCCATCAGGGGACAGAGAAACACTGAAGCTTTCTTT
TRBJ2-3 | . | TRBV9 | CASSEGAGLSDTQYF | TGTGCCAGCAGCGAGGGGGCGGGGCTTTCAGATACGCAGTATTTT
TRBJ2-5 | . | TRBV6-5 | CASSYSRQKSGETQYF | TGTGCCAGCAGTTACTCTAGACAGAAGTCAGGAGAGACCCAGTACTTC
TRBJ2-2 | TRBD2 | TRBV6-5 | CASSLASGVAGELFF | TGTGCCAGCAGTTTGGCTAGCGGGGTGGCCGGGGAGCTGTTTTTT
TRBJ1-1 | . | TRBV19 | CASSTITGLLRGKAFF | TGTGCCAGTAGTACCATTACCGGGCTCCTAAGAGGGAAAGCTTTCTTT
TRBJ1-5 | . | TRBV19 | CATRPDPGEPQHF | TGTGCCACCCGGCCGGATCCGGGGGAGCCCCAGCATTTT
TRBJ1-6 | . | TRBV2 | CASSEEGGINSPLHF | TGTGCCAGCAGTGAAGAGGGGGGGATTAATTCACCCCTCCACTTT
TRBJ1-3 | . | TRBV28 | CASSLHGSGNTIYF | TGTGCCAGCAGTTTGCACGGGTCTGGAAACACCATATATTTT
TRBJ2-7 | . | TRBV19 | CASSQTFSYEQYF | TGTGCCAGTAGCCAAACCTTTAGTTACGAGCAGTACTTC
TRBJ1-1 | . | TRBV6-5 | CASRNRVNTEAFF | TGTGCCAGCAGGAACAGGGTGAACACTGAAGCTTTCTTT
TRBJ1-2 | . | TRBV28 | CASSSVPGYGYTF | TGTGCCAGCAGTAGCGTCCCGGGCTATGGCTACACCTTC
TRBJ1-1 | TRBD1 | TRBV9 | CASSGFAVRTGDF | TGTGCCAGCAGCGGATTTGCCGTTCGGACAGGGGACTTT
TRBJ2-7 | . | TRBV30 | CAWSVEDGDEQYF | TGTGCCTGGAGTGTGGAAGACGGAGACGAGCAGTACTTC
TRBJ1-2 | TRBD1 | TRBV5-1 | CASSPGQGSVGYTF | TGCGCCAGCAGCCCAGGACAGGGAAGTGTAGGCTACACCTTC
TRBJ2-5 | . | TRBV6-5 | CASSYNLRVPQETQYF | TGTGCCAGCAGCTACAACCTGAGGGTTCCGCAAGAGACCCAGTACTTC
TRBJ2-7 | . | TRBV13 | CASSWGVYEQYF | TGTGCCAGCAGCTGGGGGGTGTACGAGCAGTACTTC